This T cell receptor (beta chain) emerged from a study of molecular identifiers for immune sequencing clone quantification. The study, taken as a whole, reports: Over 97% of effector molecules, but under 1% in naive cells, were held by clones with more than 20 RNA copies.

The CDR3 consists of 17 residues. The V end was cut by 4 bases, the J end by 0 bases, with 17 bases between. Germline V lookup: CDR1 SGHRS, CDR2 YFSETQ. For this clonotype: Its target is unknown.

Using its own MiXCR run on the PCR reads, TCRdb lists one record per CDR3 protein. The sample comprises nearly 650,000 distinct CDR3 sequences, roughly 27% of which are singletons, and about 0.8% rests with the top ten. The sequence derives from a human donor in good health. Some libraries in this study had Jurkat cell RNA spiked in. The source material was naive CD8+ T cells from blood, with Jurkat cell RNA spiked in. Subset described: FACS-sorted CD8+CD4-CCR7+CD45RA+ naive T cells. The rearrangement uses TRBV5-1 and TRBJ2-1, with D tentatively TRBD1 or TRBD2 (5 bases each). CDR3 sequence (DNA): TGCGCCAGCAGCCCCCCAGGGACGGACAACTCCTACAATGAGCAGTTCTTC. Encoded protein: CASSPPGTDNSYNEQFF.